Listed here are 24 T cell receptor beta chains from one sample, sequenced in a study of T cell clonality in common variable immunodeficiency. Their antigen targets remain unknown. Broader study findings: Common variable immunodeficiency TCR beta sequences reportedly had fewer deletions and N-nucleotide insertions.

The assay was immunoSEQ multiplex PCR, and TCRdb's table has in-frame clones only and misses some. Recorded here are over 30,000 clones, none singletons. Source material: peripheral blood mononuclear cells. These TCRs come from a human donor with common variable immunodeficiency.

Of note for this clone: The CDR3 goes on 3 residues after the read ends, and that part is filled in from the germline J gene. V gene TRBV5-4 combines with J gene TRBJ2-7; D ambiguous. The germline V and J ends were trimmed by 4 bases and 0 bases, with 14 bases remaining between them. This CDR3 has 15 amino acids. Per the germline V gene, CDR1 is SGHNT and CDR2 is YYREEE (reference sequence). CDR3 bases read: TGTGCCAGCAGCAGATCAGAATTCGTCTCCTACGAG. Its translation is CASSRSEFVSYE. The CDR3 reads in full as CASSRSEFVSYEQYF.

Regarding this clone: The read halts 3 residues ahead of the CDR3 end, with the missing end drawn from the germline J gene. The genes are TRBV2 and TRBJ2-1, with 10 bases identical to TRBD2. Germline CDR1 SNHLY, CDR2 FYNNEI. This CDR3 spans 15 amino acids. V gave up 5 bases and J gave up 5 bases; unmatched junction bases: 6. CDR3 protein: CASSKRTSGNNEQFF. The sequenced CDR3 bases are TGTGCCAGCAGTAAACGGACTAGCGGAAACAATGAG. The entire variable domain, with the rest obtained from reference TRBV2 and TRBJ2-1, is as follows: EPEVTQTPSHQVTQMGQEVILRCVPISNHLYFYWYRQILGQKVEFLVSFYNNEISEKSEIFDDQFSVERPDGSNFTLKIRSTKLEDSAMYFCASSKRTSGNNEQFFGPGTRLTVL.

This clone was seen many times. The CDR3 end lies 3 residues beyond the end of the read and is filled in from the germline J gene. The rearrangement joins TRBV2 to TRBJ2-1; TRBD1 matches at 7 bases. V shed 6 bases, J shed 3 bases, and the junction held 8 bases outside the gene matches. The germline V gene encodes CDR1 SNHLY and CDR2 FYNNEI. The CDR3 contains 15 residues. The CDR3: CASRRQGIGYNEQFF. The CDR3 DNA, read in part, is TGTGCCAGCAGGCGACAGGGAATTGGCTACAATGAG.

This clone came up many times. CDR3: CASSDPSGSIILRSSYEQYF. CDR3 bases read: TGCGCCAGCAGTGACCCAAGCGGGAGTATAATTTTGCGGAGCTCCTACGAG. This chain joins TRBV10-1 and TRBJ2-7; 8 nucleotides agree with TRBD2. From the germline J gene comes the end of the CDR3, since the read stops 3 residues before it. Germline V lookup: CDR1 WNHNN, CDR2 SYGVQD (reference sequence). CDR3 length: 20 amino acids. V was clipped by 3 bases and J by 0 bases; unmatched bases: 19.

A note on this clone: The read terminates 3 residues ahead of where the CDR3 ends, so the germline J gene completes it. V gene TRBV18 combines with J gene TRBJ2-1; 9 bases align to TRBD2. CDR3 size: 15 residues. V lost 4 bases and J lost 6; bases outside the gene matches: 7. The germline CDR1 and CDR2 sequences are KGHSH and LQKENI. CDR3 in amino acids: CASSRDSGSLNEQFF. CDR3 DNA (partial): TGTGCCAGCTCACGGGATAGCGGGAGCCTCAATGAG.

Remarks on this clone: The junction departs from germline at one end; a sequencing error may be responsible. The CDR3 goes on 3 residues after the read ends, and that part is filled in from the germline J gene. The rearrangement uses TRBV5-1 and TRBJ1-4; TRBD1 aligns across 8 bases. CDR1 and CDR2 from the germline V gene are SGHRS and YFSETQ. The CDR3 has 14 amino acids. The covered CDR3 bases are TGCGCCAGCAGTTTGGACAGGGTTAATGAAAAA. Residues: CASSLDRVNEK. The complete CDR3 reads CASSLDRVNEKLFF.

The table lists this clone with many counts. The CDR3 end falls 3 residues outside the read, so it is completed with the germline J gene. V and J are TRBV2 and TRBJ2-3, with D unresolved. This CDR3 is built from 15 residues. Trimming left V 5 bases short and J 0 bases short, with 12 bases between. Per germline, CDR1 SNHLY and CDR2 FYNNEI. Partial CDR3 DNA: TGTGCCAGCAGTCCTCCGACGACTAGCACAGATACG. Residues: CASSPPTTSTDT. In full, the CDR3 is CASSPPTTSTDTQYF.

Concerning this clone itself: Read coverage stops 3 residues before the CDR3 terminus; the germline J gene supplies the remainder. The gene calls are TRBV18 and TRBJ1-2, with 8 bases lining up with TRBD1. V trimming: 2 bases; J trimming: 5 bases; junction bases outside the gene matches: 7. This CDR3 has 15 residues. Germline assignment: CDR1 KGHSH and CDR2 LQKENI. Partial CDR3 DNA: TGTGCCAGCTCACCAGGAGGACAGGGCGGTTATGGC. Translated: CASSPGGQGGYG. The entire CDR3 sequence reads CASSPGGQGGYGYTF.

This clone came up many times. The read terminates 3 residues ahead of where the CDR3 ends, so the germline J gene completes it. This chain links TRBV7-3 with TRBJ1-1; D may be TRBD1 (5 bases). The CDR3 contains 14 residues. CDR1 and CDR2 from the germline V gene are SGHTA and FQGTGA. V was trimmed by 5 bases and J by 6 bases, leaving 16 bases between them. CDR3 residues: CASSLVGGVAEAFF. The CDR3 DNA, read in part, is TGTGCCAGCAGCCTAGTTGGGGGGGTTGCTGAA. The full variable domain, rest sourced from reference TRBV7-3 and TRBJ1-1, is GAGVSQTPSNKVTEKGKYVELRCDPISGHTALYWYRQSLGQGPEFLIYFQGTGAADDSGLPNDRFFAVRPEGSVSTLKIQRTERGDSAVYLCASSLVGGVAEAFFGQGTRLTVV.

This clone was seen more than once but under ten times. The CDR3 end lies 3 residues beyond the end of the read and is filled in from the germline J gene. J is TRBJ2-1 and V is TRBV19, with 14 nucleotides matching TRBD2. V lost 7 bases, J lost 9 bases, and 8 bases stayed unmatched. This CDR3 spans 15 amino acids. The germline V gene encodes CDR1 LNHDA and CDR2 SQIVND (reference sequence). The CDR3 loop is CASNPGLAGVSEQFF. The sequenced part of the CDR3 DNA is TGTGCCAGTAACCCGGGACTAGCGGGAGTCAGTGAG.

This clone is labeled as medium-sized (0.01 to 0.1%). The read falls 3 residues short of the CDR3 end, and the missing part is taken from the germline J gene. The V gene is TRBV9, the J gene TRBJ2-3; no firm D call. This CDR3 is built from 13 residues. Germline V gene sequence: CDR1 SGDLS, CDR2 YYNGEE. V lost 0 bases and J 3 bases, leaving 5 bases between the germline ends. CDR3 sequence: CASSVEGTDTQYF. The sequenced part of the CDR3 DNA is TGTGCCAGCAGCGTAGAGGGTACAGATACG.

This clone was detected only a few times. Sequencing ends 3 residues short of the CDR3 end; the germline J gene provides the rest. The chain uses TRBV6-1 and TRBJ2-7, with D maybe TRBD2 (6 bases). The CDR3 is made up of 15 amino acids. Trimming removed 4 bases from V and 1 base from J, with 14 bases in between. Germline V gene sequence: CDR1 MNHNS, CDR2 SASEGT. Incomplete CDR3 DNA: TGTGCCAGCAGTGCCAAGAGTAGCGGTTCCTACGAG. Translation: CASSAKSSGSYE. The whole CDR3 reads CASSAKSSGSYEQYF.

The CDR3 region is CASSPPGRLEQYF. Incomplete CDR3 DNA: TGTGCCAGCAGCCCCCCGGGGAGGCTCGAG. The chain recombines TRBV19 with TRBJ2-7, with a tentative D call TRBD2 (6 bases). The read comes to an end 3 residues before the CDR3 does, leaving the germline J gene to fill in the end. Trimming stripped 9 bases from V and 6 bases from J, with 18 bases between. CDR1 is LNHDA and CDR2 is SQIVND in the germline V gene (reference sequence). CDR3 length: 13 amino acids.

As to this clone: Sequencing ends 3 residues short of the CDR3 end; the germline J gene provides the rest. The V call is TRBV7-2, the J call TRBJ2-1; 7 bases map to TRBD1. The germline V gene encodes CDR1 SGHTA and CDR2 FQGNSA. Trimming at V came to 4 bases and at J to 6 bases, leaving 6 bases not matched to a gene. The CDR3 is 14 residues long. Incomplete CDR3 DNA: TGTGCCAGCAGCTCCTCGACAGGGCCCAATGAG. This gives the protein CASSSSTGPNE. The full CDR3 protein reads CASSSSTGPNEQFF.

This clone was counted between two and nine times. The read halts 3 residues ahead of the CDR3 end, with the missing end drawn from the germline J gene. V and J are TRBV7-3 and TRBJ2-7, with 7 positions matching TRBD2. The CDR3 is 13 amino acids. The germline gives CDR1 SGHTA, CDR2 FQGTGA. Trimming cost V 6 bases and J 1 base; bases outside gene matches: 3. The sequenced CDR3 bases are TGTGCCAGCAGGCTAGCGGCGTCCTACGAG. It encodes CASRLAASYE. The full CDR3 protein is CASRLAASYEQYF. Looking up the rest from reference TRBV7-3 and TRBJ2-7 gives the full variable domain: GAGVSQTPSNKVTEKGKYVELRCDPISGHTALYWYRQSLGQGPEFLIYFQGTGAADDSGLPNDRFFAVRPEGSVSTLKIQRTERGDSAVYLCASRLAASYEQYFGPGTRLTVT.

In this sample, this clone turned up many times. CDR3 residues: CASSLALTTYNEQFF. The covered CDR3 bases are TGTGCCAGCAGCTTAGCCCTGACTACTTACAATGAG. The V gene is TRBV7-9, the J gene TRBJ2-1; perhaps TRBD2 as D (5 bases). The read gets to within 3 residues of the CDR3 end, and the germline J gene fills in the rest. Germline CDR1 reads SEHNR; CDR2 reads FQNEAQ (reference sequence). The length of the CDR3 is 15 residues. With 0 bases removed from V and 4 bases from J, the gap between germline ends came to 10 bases.

Worth noting for this clone: From the germline J gene comes the end of the CDR3, since the read stops 3 residues before it. V is TRBV29-1 and J is TRBJ2-7; 9 bases match TRBD1. The V segment lost 5 bases and the J segment 5 bases; nucleotides outside the gene matches: 4. The CDR3 loop spans 12 amino acids. Germline V gene lookup returns CDR1 SQVTM and CDR2 ANQGSEA. The CDR3 spells CSVRRDRDEQYF. Incomplete CDR3 DNA: TGCAGCGTTCGCCGGGACAGGGACGAG.

In its sample, this clone was seen many times. Sequencing ends 3 residues short of the CDR3 end; the germline J gene provides the rest. V gene TRBV18 combines with J gene TRBJ2-1; tentative D call: TRBD1 (5 bases). The germline gives CDR1 KGHSH, CDR2 LQKENI. The CDR3 consists of 15 residues. V was cut by 1 base and J by 4 bases, with 11 bases left in between. The CDR3 loop reads CASSPLQGQYNEQFF. CDR3 DNA (partial): TGTGCCAGCTCACCACTCCAGGGCCAGTACAATGAG. Together with reference TRBV18 and TRBJ2-1, the CDR3 gives the full variable domain: NAGVMQNPRHLVRRRGQEARLRCSPMKGHSHVYWYRQLPEEGLKFMVYLQKENIIDESGMPKERFSAEFPKEGPSILRIQQVVRGDSAAYFCASSPLQGQYNEQFFGPGTRLTVL.

To note about this clone: Read data end 3 residues before the CDR3 end; the end is taken from the germline J gene. The gene calls are TRBV20-1 and TRBJ1-5; 10 bases align to TRBD1. This CDR3 spans 15 amino acids. In germline, CDR1 is DFQATT, CDR2 SNEGSKA (reference sequence). The V and J ends lost 3 bases and 6 bases, in that order; junction bases with no gene match: 8. CDR3 sequence reads: CSASPGQGLSQPQHF. The CDR3 DNA, read in part, is TGCAGTGCTAGTCCGGGACAGGGGCTCAGTCAGCCC.

This clone has a handful of counts. With the read ending 3 residues before the CDR3 end, the germline J gene is used to fill in that end. The J gene is TRBJ2-7, the V gene TRBV20-1; D is perhaps TRBD1 (6 bases). Deletions cut 5 bases from V and 0 bases from J, with 14 bases between. The length of the CDR3 is 14 residues. The germline gives CDR1 DFQATT, CDR2 SNEGSKA (reference sequence). The CDR3 protein is CSAQRDTSSYEQYF. The CDR3 bases that were read are TGCAGTGCTCAAAGGGACACCAGCTCCTACGAG.

The sample holds many counts of this clone. From the germline J gene comes the end of the CDR3, since the read stops 3 residues before it. The rearrangement links TRBV11-3 to TRBJ2-2; D not resolved. The CDR3 is made up of 12 amino acids. Per germline, CDR1 SGHNT and CDR2 YENEEA. Trimming pared 3 bases from V and 8 bases from J, leaving 7 bases between. The part of the CDR3 DNA that was read is TGTGCCAGCAGCTTCGATACTGGGGAG. Its protein is CASSFDTGE. The entire CDR3 sequence reads CASSFDTGELFF. The full variable domain, in which reference TRBV11-3 and TRBJ2-2 provide the parts outside the CDR3, is EAGVVQSPRYKIIEKKQPVAFWCNPISGHNTLYWYLQNLGQGPELLIRYENEEAVDDSQLPKDRFSAERLKGVDSTLKIQPAELGDSAVYLCASSFDTGELFFGEGSRLTVL.

This clone was found a few times. The CDR3 goes on 3 residues after the read ends, and that part is filled in from the germline J gene. The chain couples TRBV20-1 to TRBJ2-1; TRBD2 aligns across 10 bases. The CDR3 runs 15 residues. CDR1 and CDR2 (germline): DFQATT, SNEGSKA (reference sequence). V dropped 3 bases and J dropped 6; count of bases not matched to a gene: 8. The CDR3 loop reads CSASRLAGDPNEQFF. CDR3 DNA, as far as it was read: TGCAGTGCTAGTCGCCTAGCGGGAGATCCCAATGAG.

This clone was picked up many times. The read terminates 3 residues ahead of where the CDR3 ends, so the germline J gene completes it. The J gene is TRBJ2-2, the V gene TRBV2; no clear D. CDR1 SNHLY and CDR2 FYNNEI come from the germline V gene. This CDR3 has 16 residues. The V end was cut by 4 bases, the J end by 9 bases, with 21 bases between. CDR3 in amino acids: CASSVPARTASWELFF. The CDR3 bases that were read are TGTGCCAGCAGTGTTCCGGCGAGAACGGCTAGTTGGGAG.

The table lists this clone with a few counts. The sequenced fragment ends 3 residues before the CDR3 boundary, so the rest is inferred from the germline J gene. The chain joins TRBV11-2 to TRBJ2-7; D may be TRBD2 (6 bases). Germline V lookup: CDR1 SGHAT, CDR2 FQNNGV. Trimming left V 5 bases short and J 0 bases short, with 8 bases between. The CDR3 totals 13 residues. CDR3 sequence: CASSRGSSYEQYF. Partial CDR3 DNA: TGTGCCAGCAGCCGGGGGAGCTCCTACGAG.